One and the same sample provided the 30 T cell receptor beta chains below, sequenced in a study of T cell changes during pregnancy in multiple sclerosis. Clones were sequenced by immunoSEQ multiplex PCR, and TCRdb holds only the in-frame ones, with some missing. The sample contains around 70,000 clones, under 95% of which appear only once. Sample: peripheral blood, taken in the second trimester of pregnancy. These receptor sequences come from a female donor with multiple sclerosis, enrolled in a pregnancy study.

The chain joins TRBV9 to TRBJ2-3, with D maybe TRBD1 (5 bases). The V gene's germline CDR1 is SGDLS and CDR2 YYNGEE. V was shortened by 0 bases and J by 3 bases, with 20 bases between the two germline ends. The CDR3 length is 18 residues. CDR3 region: CASSVARGKGRPTDTQYF. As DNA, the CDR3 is TGTGCCAGCAGCGTAGCTAGGGGTAAGGGGCGACCTACAGATACGCAGTATTTT.

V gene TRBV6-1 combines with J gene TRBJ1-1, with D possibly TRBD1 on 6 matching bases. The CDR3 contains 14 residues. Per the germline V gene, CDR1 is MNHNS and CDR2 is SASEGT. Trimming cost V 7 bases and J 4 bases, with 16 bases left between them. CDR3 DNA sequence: TGTGCCAGCATGAACCCCAGGGGTATCACTGAAGCTTTCTTT. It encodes CASMNPRGITEAFF.

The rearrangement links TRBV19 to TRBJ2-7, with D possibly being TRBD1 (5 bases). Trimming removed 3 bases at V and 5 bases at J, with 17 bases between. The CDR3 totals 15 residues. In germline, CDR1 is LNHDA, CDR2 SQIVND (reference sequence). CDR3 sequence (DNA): TGTGCCAGTAGTATCCGGGCCACAGGTTTCGACGAGCAGTACTTC. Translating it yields CASSIRATGFDEQYF.

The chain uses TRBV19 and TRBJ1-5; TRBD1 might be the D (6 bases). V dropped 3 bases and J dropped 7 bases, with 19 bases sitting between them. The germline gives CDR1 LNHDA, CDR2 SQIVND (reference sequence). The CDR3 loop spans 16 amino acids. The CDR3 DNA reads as TGTGCCAGTAGTATCCTCGCAGGGGCGCGGAAACAGCCCCAGCATTTT. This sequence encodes CASSILAGARKQPQHF.

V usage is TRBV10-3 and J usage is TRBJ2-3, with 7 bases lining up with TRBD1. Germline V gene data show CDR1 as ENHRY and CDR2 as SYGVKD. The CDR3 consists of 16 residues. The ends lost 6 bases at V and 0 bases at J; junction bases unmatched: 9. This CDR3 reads CAISPGGDTSTDTQYF. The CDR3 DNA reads TGTGCCATCAGCCCAGGGGGTGACACTAGCACAGATACGCAGTATTTT.

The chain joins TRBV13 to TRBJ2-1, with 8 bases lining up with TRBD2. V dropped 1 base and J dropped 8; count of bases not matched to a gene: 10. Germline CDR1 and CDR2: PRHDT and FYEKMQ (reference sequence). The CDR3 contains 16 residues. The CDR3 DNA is TGTGCCAGCAGCTTAGCGGGGACTAGGGGTGTAGATGAGCAGTTCTTC. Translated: CASSLAGTRGVDEQFF.

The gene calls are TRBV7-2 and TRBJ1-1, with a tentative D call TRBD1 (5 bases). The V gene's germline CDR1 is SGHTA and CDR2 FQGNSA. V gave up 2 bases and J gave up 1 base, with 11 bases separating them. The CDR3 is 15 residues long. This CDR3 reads CASSLRGQTNTEAFF. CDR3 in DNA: TGTGCCAGCAGCTTAAGGGGCCAAACGAACACTGAAGCTTTCTTT. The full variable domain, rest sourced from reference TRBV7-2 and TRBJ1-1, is GAGVSQSPSNKVTEKGKDVELRCDPISGHTALYWYRQSLGQGLEFLIYFQGNSAPDKSGLPSDRFSAERTGGSVSTLTIQRTQQEDSAVYLCASSLRGQTNTEAFFGQGTRLTVV.

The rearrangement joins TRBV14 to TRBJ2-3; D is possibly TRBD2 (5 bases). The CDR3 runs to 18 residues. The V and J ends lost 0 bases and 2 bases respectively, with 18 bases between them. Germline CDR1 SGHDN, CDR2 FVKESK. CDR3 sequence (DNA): TGTGCCAGCAGCCAAGATCTTACGGGGTTCATGAACACAGATACGCAGTATTTT. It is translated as CASSQDLTGFMNTDTQYF.

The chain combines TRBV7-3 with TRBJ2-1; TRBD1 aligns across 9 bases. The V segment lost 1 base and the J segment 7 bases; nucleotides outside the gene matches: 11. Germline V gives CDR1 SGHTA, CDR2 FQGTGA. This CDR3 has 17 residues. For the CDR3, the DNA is TGTGCCAGCAGCTTAAAACGGCGCGGGACAGGGCGAAATGAGCAGTTCTTC. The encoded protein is CASSLKRRGTGRNEQFF.

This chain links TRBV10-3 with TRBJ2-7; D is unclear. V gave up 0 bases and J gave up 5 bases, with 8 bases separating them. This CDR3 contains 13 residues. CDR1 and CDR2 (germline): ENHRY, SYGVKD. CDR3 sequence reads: CAISESSGHEQYF. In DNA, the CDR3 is TGTGCCATCAGTGAGTCATCAGGCCACGAGCAGTACTTC.

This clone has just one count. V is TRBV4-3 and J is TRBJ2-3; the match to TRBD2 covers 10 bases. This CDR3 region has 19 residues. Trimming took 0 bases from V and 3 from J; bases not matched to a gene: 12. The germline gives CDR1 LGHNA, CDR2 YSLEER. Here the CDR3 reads CASSQEQRGGPGRTDTQYF. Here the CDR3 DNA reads TGCGCCAGCAGCCAAGAACAGCGGGGGGGACCCGGTCGAACAGATACGCAGTATTTT.

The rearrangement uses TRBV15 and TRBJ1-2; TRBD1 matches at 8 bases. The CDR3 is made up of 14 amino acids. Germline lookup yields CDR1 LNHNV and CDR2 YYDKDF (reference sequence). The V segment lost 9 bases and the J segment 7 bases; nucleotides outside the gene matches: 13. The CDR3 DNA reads TGTGCCACAAGTATCGACAGGGGTGCGGGTGGCTACACCTTC. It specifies CATSIDRGAGGYTF.

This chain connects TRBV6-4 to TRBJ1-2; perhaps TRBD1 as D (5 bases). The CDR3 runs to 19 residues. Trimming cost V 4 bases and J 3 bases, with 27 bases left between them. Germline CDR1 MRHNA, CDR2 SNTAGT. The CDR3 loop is CASSGNGGGATTNYYGYTF. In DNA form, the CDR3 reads TGTGCCAGCAGTGGTAACGGCGGTGGGGCAACCACTAACTACTATGGCTACACCTTC.

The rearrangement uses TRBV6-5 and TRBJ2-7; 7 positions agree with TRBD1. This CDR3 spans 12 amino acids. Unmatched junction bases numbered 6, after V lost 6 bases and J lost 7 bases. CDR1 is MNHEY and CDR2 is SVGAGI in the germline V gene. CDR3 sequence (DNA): TGTGCCAGCAGCTTGGACAGGAGAGAGCAGTACTTC. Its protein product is CASSLDRREQYF.

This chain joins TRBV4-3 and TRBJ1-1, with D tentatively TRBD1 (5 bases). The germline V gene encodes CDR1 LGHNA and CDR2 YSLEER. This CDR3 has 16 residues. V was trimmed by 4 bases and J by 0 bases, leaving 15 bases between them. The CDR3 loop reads CASSPRGGSVNTEAFF. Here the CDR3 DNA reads TGCGCCAGCAGCCCTCGGGGGGGTTCGGTGAACACTGAAGCTTTCTTT.

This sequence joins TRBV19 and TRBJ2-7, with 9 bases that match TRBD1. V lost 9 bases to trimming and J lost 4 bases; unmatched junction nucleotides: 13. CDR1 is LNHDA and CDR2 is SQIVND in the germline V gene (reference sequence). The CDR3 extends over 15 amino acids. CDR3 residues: CASQASGQGSYEQYF. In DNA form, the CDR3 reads TGTGCCAGCCAAGCCAGCGGACAGGGGTCATACGAGCAGTACTTC.

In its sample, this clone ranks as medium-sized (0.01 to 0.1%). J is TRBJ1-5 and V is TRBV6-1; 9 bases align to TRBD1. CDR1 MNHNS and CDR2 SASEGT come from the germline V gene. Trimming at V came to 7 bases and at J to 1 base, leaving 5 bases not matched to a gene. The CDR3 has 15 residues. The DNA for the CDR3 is TGTGCCAGCACAGGGGACAGGGTGAGCAATCAGCCCCAGCATTTT. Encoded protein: CASTGDRVSNQPQHF.

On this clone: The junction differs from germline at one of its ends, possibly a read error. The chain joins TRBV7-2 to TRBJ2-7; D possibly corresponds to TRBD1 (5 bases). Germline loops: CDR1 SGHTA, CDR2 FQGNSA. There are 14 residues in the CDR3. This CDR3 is CASCFGARGDEQYF. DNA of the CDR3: TGTGCCAGCTGCTTTGGGGCGCGTGGGGACGAGCAGTACTTC.

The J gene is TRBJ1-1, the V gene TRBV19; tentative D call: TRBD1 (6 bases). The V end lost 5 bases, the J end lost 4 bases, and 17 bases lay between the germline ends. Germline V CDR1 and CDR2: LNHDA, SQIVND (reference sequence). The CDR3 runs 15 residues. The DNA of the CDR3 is TGTGCCAGTAGTTCGCCACAGGGAGGGGTCACTGAAGCTTTCTTT. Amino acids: CASSSPQGGVTEAFF.

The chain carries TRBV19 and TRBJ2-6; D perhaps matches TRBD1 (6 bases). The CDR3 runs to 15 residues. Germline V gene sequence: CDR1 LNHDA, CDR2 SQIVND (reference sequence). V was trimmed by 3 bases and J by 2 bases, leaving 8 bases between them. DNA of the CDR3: TGTGCCAGTAGTATTCAGGGGACTGGGGCCAACGTCCTGACTTTC. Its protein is CASSIQGTGANVLTF.

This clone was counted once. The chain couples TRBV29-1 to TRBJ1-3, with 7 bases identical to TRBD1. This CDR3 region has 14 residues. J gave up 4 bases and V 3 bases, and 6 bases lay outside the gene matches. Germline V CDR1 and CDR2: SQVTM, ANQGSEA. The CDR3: CSVDDRVGGNTIYF. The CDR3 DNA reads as TGCAGCGTTGATGACAGGGTGGGAGGAAACACCATATATTTT.

The CDR3, as DNA: TGTGCCAGCAGCCGTAGGACAGGGGGCTATCAAGAGACCCAGTACTTC. Translating it yields CASSRRTGGYQETQYF. The genes are TRBV11-3 and TRBJ2-5; 11 nucleotides agree with TRBD1. V trimming: 5 bases; J trimming: 2 bases; junction bases outside the gene matches: 7. The CDR3 runs to 16 residues. Germline CDR1 is SGHNT and CDR2 is YENEEA.

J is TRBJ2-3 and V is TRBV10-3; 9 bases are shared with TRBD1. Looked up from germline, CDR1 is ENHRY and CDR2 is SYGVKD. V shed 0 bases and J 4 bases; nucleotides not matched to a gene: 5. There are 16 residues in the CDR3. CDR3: CAISESKTGGADTQYF. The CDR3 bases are TGTGCCATCAGTGAGTCGAAAACAGGGGGCGCAGATACGCAGTATTTT.

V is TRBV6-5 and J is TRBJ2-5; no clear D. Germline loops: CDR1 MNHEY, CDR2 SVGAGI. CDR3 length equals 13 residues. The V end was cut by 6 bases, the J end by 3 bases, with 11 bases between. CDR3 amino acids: CASSRDEKETQYF. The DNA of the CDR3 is TGTGCCAGCAGCCGAGATGAGAAAGAGACCCAGTACTTC.

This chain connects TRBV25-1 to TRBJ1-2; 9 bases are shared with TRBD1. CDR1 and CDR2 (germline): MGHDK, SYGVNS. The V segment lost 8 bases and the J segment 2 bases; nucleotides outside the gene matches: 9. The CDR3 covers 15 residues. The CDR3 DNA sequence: TGTGCCAGCTGGGGACAGGGAATGGCGAACTATGGCTACACCTTC. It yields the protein CASWGQGMANYGYTF.

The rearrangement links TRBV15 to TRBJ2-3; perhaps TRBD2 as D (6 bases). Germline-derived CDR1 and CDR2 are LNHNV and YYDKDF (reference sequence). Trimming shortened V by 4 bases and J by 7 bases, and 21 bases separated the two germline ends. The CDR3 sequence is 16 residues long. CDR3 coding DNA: TGTGCCACCAGCAACCCGGGACGGATGGGAGGAAATACGCAGTATTTT. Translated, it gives CATSNPGRMGGNTQYF.

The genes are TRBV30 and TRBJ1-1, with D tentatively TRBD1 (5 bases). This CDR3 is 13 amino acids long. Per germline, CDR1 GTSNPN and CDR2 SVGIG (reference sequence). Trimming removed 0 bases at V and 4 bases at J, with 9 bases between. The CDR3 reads CAWSVLGGTEAFF. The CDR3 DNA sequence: TGTGCCTGGAGTGTACTGGGGGGCACTGAAGCTTTCTTT.

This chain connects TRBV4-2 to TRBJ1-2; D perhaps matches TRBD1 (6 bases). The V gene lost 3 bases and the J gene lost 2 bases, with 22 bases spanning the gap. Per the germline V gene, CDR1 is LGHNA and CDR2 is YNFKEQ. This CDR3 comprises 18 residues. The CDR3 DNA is TGTGCCAGCAGCCAGGGACAAGTCCGAAACCTCCTCAACTATGGCTACACCTTC. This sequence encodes CASSQGQVRNLLNYGYTF.

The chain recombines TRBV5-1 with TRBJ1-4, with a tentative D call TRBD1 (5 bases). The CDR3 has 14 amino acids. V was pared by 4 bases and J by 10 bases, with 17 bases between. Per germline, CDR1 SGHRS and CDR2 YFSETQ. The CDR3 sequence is CASSHGDGGGKLFF. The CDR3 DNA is TGCGCCAGCAGCCATGGAGACGGGGGTGGAAAACTGTTTTTT.

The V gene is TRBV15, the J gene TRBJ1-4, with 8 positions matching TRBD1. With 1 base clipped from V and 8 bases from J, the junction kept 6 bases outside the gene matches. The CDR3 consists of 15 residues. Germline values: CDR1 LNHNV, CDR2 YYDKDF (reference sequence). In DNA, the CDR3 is TGTGCCACCAGCAGAGCCTCGGACAGGGAAGAAAAACTGTTTTTT. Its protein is CATSRASDREEKLFF.